These 2 T cell receptor beta chains share one sample of origin, sequenced in a study of blood T cells in healthy people across ages. A J-beta primer mix and a sample-barcoded 5' primer were used in a second PCR of roughly 7 to 12 cycles. In TCRdb, the 5' RACE reads were re-called with MiXCR into one record per CDR3 protein. The sample holds 650,000 to 1,000,000 distinct CDR3 sequences, around 36% seen once. The sequenced sample was blood. These receptors were taken from a man younger than 35 in good health.

Only a few counts were recorded for this clonotype. V usage is TRBV12-3 or TRBV12-4 and J usage is TRBJ2-1; D is possibly TRBD1 (6 bases). V was clipped by 0 bases and J by 4 bases, with 19 bases between them. CDR3 length: 18 amino acids. CDR3 residues: CASSLAPSRQVRYNEQFF. The CDR3 DNA sequence: TGTGCCAGCAGTTTAGCCCCCTCTCGACAGGTACGGTACAATGAGCAGTTCTTC.

The rearrangement joins TRBV12-3 or TRBV12-4 to TRBJ2-2, with D uncertain. V lost 2 bases to trimming and J lost 10 bases, with 14 bases between them. The CDR3 contains 14 residues. CDR3 loop: CASSLRSPIAELFF. CDR3 DNA sequence: TGTGCCAGCAGTTTAAGGTCGCCGATTGCGGAGCTGTTTTTT.